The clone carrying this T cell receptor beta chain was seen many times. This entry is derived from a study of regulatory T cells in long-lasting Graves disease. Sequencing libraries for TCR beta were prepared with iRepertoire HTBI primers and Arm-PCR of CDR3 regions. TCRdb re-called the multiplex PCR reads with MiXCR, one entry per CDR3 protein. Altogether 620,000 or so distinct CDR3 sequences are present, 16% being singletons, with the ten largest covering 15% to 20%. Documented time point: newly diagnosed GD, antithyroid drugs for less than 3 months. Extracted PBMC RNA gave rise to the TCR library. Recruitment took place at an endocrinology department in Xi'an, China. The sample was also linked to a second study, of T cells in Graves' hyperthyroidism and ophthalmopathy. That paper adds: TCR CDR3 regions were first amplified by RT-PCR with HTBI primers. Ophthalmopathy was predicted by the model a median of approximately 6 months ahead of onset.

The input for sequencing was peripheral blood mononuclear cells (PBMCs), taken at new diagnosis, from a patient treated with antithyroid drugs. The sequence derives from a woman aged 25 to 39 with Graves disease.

DNA for the CDR3: TGTGCCAGCAGGCCGGGACAGGTCGATAGAGAGACCCAGTACTTC. Protein product: CASRPGQVDRETQYF. The chain joins TRBV7-6 to TRBJ2-5; 8 bases are a match to TRBD1. The CDR3 contains 15 residues. From germline, CDR1 is SGHVS and CDR2 FNYEAQ. Trimming took 6 bases from V and 4 from J; bases not matched to a gene: 10.